This T cell receptor (beta chain) was retrieved from a study of blood T cells in healthy people across ages (dated by TCRdb to the mid-2010s). For the study in its entirety: In model experiments, template switching captured about one uniquely barcoded TCR beta cDNA molecule for every two T cells. Using deep sequencing normalized with unique cDNA molecular identifiers, the study measured how TCR beta repertoire diversity changes with age. The donors were split into four age groups: young (average 16 years), middle-aged (39), aged (approximately 60) and long-lived (roughly 88). To avoid experimental bias, donors of different ages were spread randomly across the sequencing lanes. For two donors (one aged 18 to 30 and one aged 80 or older), the study analyzed two additional independent replicas of 1 million unique cDNA reads from the same blood draw.

Here is what the overall study found, with its caveats: Observed TCR beta diversity correlated strongly with the percentage of naive T cells measured by flow cytometry. Because profiling used bulk unsorted PBMCs, naive and antigen-experienced compartments could not be compared conclusively. Compared with the aged group, more naive CD4+ T cells, fewer expanded clones and increased TCR diversity were shown by the long-lived group, suggesting age selection. Because the CMV infection status of the donors was unknown, age-related changes in expanded clonotypes may potentially have been confounded. Total diversity estimates from one million sequenced T cells were considered lower bounds and underestimates. Observed TCR beta diversity per million T cells fell roughly linearly with age, and a significant reduction was already apparent by age around 36.

Clipping removes 5 bases from V and 8 bases from J, with 5 as the unmatched junction base count. The CDR3 measures 13 amino acids from cysteine to phenylalanine. Solely the CDR3 DNA is kept, with 39 bases framed from the first base. CDR1 SEHNR and CDR2 FQNEAQ were looked up in the germline V gene (reference sequence). Library creation used 5' RACE. This sample was sequenced with an Illumina HiSeq 2500. A second PCR of roughly 7 to 11 cycles was performed with a sample-barcoded 5' primer and a J-beta primer mix. Each TCR beta cDNA molecule received a unique molecular identifier from a template-switch 5' adaptor carrying 12 random nucleotides. Each sample yielded at least 2.5 million CDR3-containing paired-end reads. All of the RNA was converted into first-strand cDNA using the Mint cDNA synthesis kit, with a TRBC-specific oligonucleotide serving as the primer. Following uracil-DNA glycosylase treatment, all cDNA underwent a first 18-cycle PCR with the universal primers M1SS and BC2_uni_R. The original methods were these. Normalization of each sample was performed by random selection of 1 million high-quality reads, each carrying a distinct molecular identifier. Reads sharing molecular identifiers were discarded rather than binned into consensus sequences. MiTCR, set to a Q25 quality threshold and the strictest error-elimination algorithm, was used for CDR3 identification, clonotype clustering and error correction. A nonparametric unseen species model with Euler transformation was used to estimate lower-bound total TCR beta diversity. TCRdb took the public reads, trimmed them with fastp at Q25, ran MiXCR for clone calling and kept in-frame beta chains. One record per CDR3 amino acid sequence lists the most common genes and DNA. The V and J calls were not made by the authors but by TCRdb's processing. Here the sample has roughly 1,500,000 distinct CDR3 sequences; roughly 45% occur a single time. The ten largest make up roughly 7.9% of the sample.

Donors were 35 to 40 systemically healthy Caucasian individuals from Russia aged about 6 to 100 years. About 10 milliliters of peripheral blood were collected from each donor into EDTA-treated Vacutainer tubes. Ficoll-Paque density-gradient centrifugation was used to isolate PBMCs, with at least 6 million per sample. Trizol reagent was used to extract total RNA from the PBMCs, yielding at least 5 micrograms per sample. For every donor, flow cytometry on a PBMC aliquot measured the percentage of naive CD45RAhigh/CD27high T cells. The table lists this clonotype with a few counts. The antigen it binds to is not known. No base qualities exist here, and no much larger clone lies one base off it.

In this chain, TRBV7-9 is recombined with TRBJ1-2; 10 central bases correspond to TRBD1. The specimen was blood. The sequence derives from a woman between 18 and 29 years old in good health. The nucleotide sequence is TGTGCCAGCAGCGCCGGACAGGGGGGCGGCTACACCTTC. It translates as CASSAGQGGGYTF.